The rows below give T cell receptor beta chains drawn from one sample of a study of cytomegalovirus exposure and HLA in healthy donors. Measured with immunoSEQ multiplex PCR; TCRdb has only the in-frame clones, and not every one. The data hold some 130,000 clones, with approximately 84% observed a single time. The sample was PBMCs. The receptors were gathered from a man aged 25 to 40 in good health and CMV-seropositive. The CDR3 runs from the conserved cysteine through the conserved F or W. The D gene is left open where the match is weak. For some rows the clone size is stated as once, few or many, or as a class when expanded; others skip it.

TRBV7-6	-	TRBJ2-7	-	CASTKWGDEGYEQYF	TGTGCCAGCACCAAATGGGGGGATGAGGGCTACGAGCAGTACTTC
TRBV21-1	once	TRBJ1-2	-	CASLRRTNYGYTF	TGTGCCAGCCTCCGGAGGACTAACTATGGCTACACCTTC
TRBV14	-	TRBJ1-2	-	CASSSGGGGGYTF	TGTGCCAGCAGCTCCGGCGGGGGGGGTGGCTACACCTTC
TRBV7-3	-	TRBJ1-1	TRBD1	CASSYTGDSTEAFF	TGTGCCAGCAGCTACACAGGGGATAGCACTGAAGCTTTCTTT
TRBV6-5	-	TRBJ2-5	TRBD1	CASSHRDRGLETQYF	TGTGCCAGCAGTCACCGGGACAGGGGGCTGGAGACCCAGTACTTC
TRBV7-9	-	TRBJ1-2	TRBD1	CASSFGQAYGYTF	TGTGCCAGCAGCTTCGGACAGGCGTATGGCTACACCTTC
TRBV6-4	-	TRBJ2-3	TRBD2	CASSVAGGTDTQYF	TGTGCCAGCAGTGTGGCGGGAGGGACAGATACGCAGTATTTT
TRBV6-5	-	TRBJ2-6	-	CASSLPIGSGANVLTF	TGTGCCAGCAGTTTACCGATCGGCTCTGGGGCCAACGTCCTGACTTTC
TRBV5-6	-	TRBJ1-2	TRBD1	CASSPLTGELDGYTF	TGTGCCAGCAGTCCCCTGACAGGGGAATTGGATGGCTACACCTTC
TRBV4-3	-	TRBJ1-2	TRBD1	CASSQGAGTGAESLSSYTF	TGCGCCAGCAGCCAAGGAGCCGGGACAGGGGCGGAGAGTCTTTCGAGCTACACCTTC
TRBV7-8	few	TRBJ1-2	-	CASSLGRTAAYYTF	TGTGCCAGCAGCTTAGGTAGGACAGCGGCTTACTACACCTTC
TRBV7-8	few	TRBJ2-7	TRBD2	CASSLREGRYEQYF	TGTGCCAGCAGCTTAAGGGAGGGGCGCTACGAGCAGTACTTC
TRBV10-3	-	TRBJ1-1	-	CAISEINTEAFF	TGTGCCATCAGCGAGATAAACACTGAAGCTTTCTTT
TRBV7-9	-	TRBJ2-7	-	CASSPRGYEQYF	TGTGCCAGCAGCCCCCGGGGTTACGAGCAGTACTTC
TRBV5-1	-	TRBJ2-7	TRBD1	CASSSWTGSYEQYF	TGCGCCAGCAGCTCCTGGACAGGCTCCTACGAGCAGTACTTC
TRBV4-3	-	TRBJ2-7	TRBD2	CASSHYTGTSGSYEQYF	TGCGCCAGCAGCCACTATACCGGGACTAGCGGCTCCTACGAGCAGTACTTC
TRBV7-6	-	TRBJ2-2	-	CASAKERTGELFF	TGTGCCAGCGCCAAAGAGCGGACCGGGGAGCTGTTTTTT
TRBV25-1	-	TRBJ1-2	TRBD1	CASSKGTGGYTF	TGTGCCAGCAGCAAGGGGACAGGTGGCTACACCTTC
TRBV6-4	-	TRBJ2-3	TRBD2	CASSTSGGTDTQYF	TGTGCCAGCAGTACTAGCGGGGGAACAGATACGCAGTATTTT
TRBV9	-	TRBJ2-1	-	CASSTRDWTYNEQFF	TGTGCCAGCAGCACCCGGGACTGGACTTACAATGAGCAGTTCTTC
TRBV2	-	TRBJ2-1	-	CASEYNEQFF	TGTGCCAGTGAGTACAATGAGCAGTTCTTC
TRBV7-9	-	TRBJ2-7	TRBD1	CASSRGQGGAYEQYF	TGTGCCAGCAGCCGAGGACAGGGGGGGGCCTACGAGCAGTACTTC
TRBV5-4	-	TRBJ2-7	TRBD2	CASSSAGRRSSYEQYF	TGTGCCAGCAGCTCAGCGGGACGGAGGAGCTCCTACGAGCAGTACTTC
TRBV7-7	-	TRBJ2-2	-	CASSLGGNTGELFF	TGTGCCAGCAGCTTAGGGGGCAACACCGGGGAGCTGTTTTTT
TRBV5-1	once	TRBJ1-5	-	CASSFGEGSNQPQHF	TGCGCCAGCAGCTTCGGGGAAGGGAGCAATCAGCCCCAGCATTTT
TRBV18	-	TRBJ1-1	-	CASSDTGVDTEAFF	TGTGCCAGCTCCGATACAGGCGTCGACACTGAAGCTTTCTTT
TRBV5-6	once	TRBJ1-2	TRBD1	CASSTGVSYTF	TGTGCCAGCAGCACAGGGGTCAGCTACACCTTC
TRBV4-1	-	TRBJ2-7	TRBD2	CASRVRHLAGPYEQYF	TGCGCCAGCCGAGTACGGCATTTAGCGGGTCCCTACGAGCAGTACTTC
TRBV18	few	TRBJ2-7	TRBD1	CASSAGQGDYEQYF	TGTGCCAGCTCCGCGGGACAGGGGGACTACGAGCAGTACTTC
TRBV7-2	-	TRBJ2-3	TRBD1	CASSAPDRGKDTQYF	TGTGCCAGCAGTGCACCCGACAGGGGTAAAGATACGCAGTATTTT
TRBV5-1	-	TRBJ2-5	-	CASSPGGFQETQYF	TGCGCCAGCAGCCCCGGTGGTTTCCAAGAGACCCAGTACTTC
TRBV6-1	-	TRBJ2-4	TRBD2	CASRELAGGRDQNIQYF	TGTGCCAGCAGGGAACTAGCGGGAGGGCGGGATCAAAACATTCAGTACTTC
TRBV5-1	-	TRBJ2-5	-	CASTLPDYTSGAGGTQYF	TGCGCCAGCACCTTACCGGATTACACCTCTGGAGCAGGAGGGACCCAGTACTTC
TRBV11-2	-	TRBJ1-1	-	CASSLVAGIGTEAFF	TGTGCCAGCAGCTTAGTGGCAGGGATTGGGACTGAAGCTTTCTTT
TRBV29-1	-	TRBJ2-3	-	CSVEGDGRGSADTQYF	TGCAGCGTTGAAGGGGACGGGAGAGGTTCCGCAGATACGCAGTATTTT
TRBV5-1	once	TRBJ1-2	-	CASSTDSYGYTF	TGCGCCAGCAGCACCGACAGCTATGGCTACACCTTC
TRBV19	-	TRBJ1-5	-	CASLLRGSLNQPQHF	TGTGCCAGCCTCCTTAGGGGCAGCCTCAATCAGCCCCAGCATTTT
TRBV9	-	TRBJ2-3	-	CASSRGDTQYF	TGTGCCAGCAGCCGAGGAGATACGCAGTATTTT
TRBV4-1	-	TRBJ2-1	TRBD1	CASSHGTGGAINEQFF	TGCGCCAGCAGCCACGGAACAGGGGGTGCGATTAATGAGCAGTTCTTC
TRBV2	-	TRBJ2-3	TRBD1	CASRQGAYTDTQYF	TGTGCCAGCAGACAGGGGGCTTACACAGATACGCAGTATTTT
TRBV30	few	TRBJ1-2	-	CAWGGHVDGYTF	TGTGCCTGGGGAGGCCACGTTGATGGCTACACCTTC
TRBV5-6	-	TRBJ1-4	-	CASSLFNERTVNEKLFF	TGTGCCAGCAGCCTGTTCAATGAAAGGACAGTTAATGAAAAACTGTTTTTT
TRBV7-2	-	TRBJ2-3	TRBD2	CASSLVAGGTDTQYF	TGTGCCAGCAGCTTAGTCGCGGGGGGTACAGATACGCAGTATTTT
TRBV2	-	TRBJ1-4	TRBD1	CASSEAPPTGKGSTNEKLFF	TGTGCCAGCAGTGAAGCTCCTCCGACAGGGAAAGGCTCCACTAATGAAAAACTGTTTTTT
TRBV19	many	TRBJ1-6	TRBD1	CASRGQGDGSPLHF	TGTGCCAGTAGAGGACAGGGGGACGGTTCACCCCTCCACTTT
TRBV2	once	TRBJ2-3	-	CASREGVSTTDTQYF	TGTGCCAGCAGGGAGGGTGTAAGTACCACAGATACGCAGTATTTT
TRBV11-2	-	TRBJ2-1	TRBD1	CASSSRQGSYNEQFF	TGTGCCAGCAGCTCCCGACAGGGTTCCTACAATGAGCAGTTCTTC
TRBV7-9	-	TRBJ2-2	-	CASSSPRTNTGELFF	TGTGCCAGCAGCTCCCCGCGGACGAACACCGGGGAGCTGTTTTTT
TRBV6-1	-	TRBJ1-1	-	CASSLEDFTEAFF	TGTGCCAGCAGTCTAGAGGACTTCACTGAAGCTTTCTTT
TRBV5-6	-	TRBJ2-5	TRBD2	CASSWTSSGGETQYF	TGTGCCAGCAGCTGGACTAGCTCGGGGGGAGAGACCCAGTACTTC
TRBV6-5	once	TRBJ2-2	TRBD1	CASSADRGGTGELFF	TGTGCCAGCAGTGCCGACAGGGGAGGAACCGGGGAGCTGTTTTTT
TRBV10-3	-	TRBJ1-1	TRBD1	CAIRARTGVSTEAFF	TGTGCCATCAGAGCTAGGACAGGGGTGAGCACTGAAGCTTTCTTT
TRBV18	-	TRBJ1-1	TRBD1	CASSKTGDTEAFF	TGTGCCAGCTCAAAAACAGGGGACACTGAAGCTTTCTTT
TRBV5-1	-	TRBJ1-1	-	CASSLVRGTEAFF	TGCGCCAGCAGCTTGGTTAGGGGCACTGAAGCTTTCTTT
TRBV18	-	TRBJ1-1	-	CASSPVSAAGTEAFF	TGTGCCAGCTCACCAGTAAGCGCGGCGGGGACTGAAGCTTTCTTT
TRBV18	once	TRBJ1-2	TRBD1	CASSPPDRGQGGYTF	TGTGCCAGCTCACCTCCGGACAGGGGCCAAGGTGGCTACACCTTC
TRBV7-2	-	TRBJ1-3	TRBD1	CASSLDPGQGRNTIYF	TGTGCCAGCAGCTTAGACCCGGGACAGGGACGGAACACCATATATTTT